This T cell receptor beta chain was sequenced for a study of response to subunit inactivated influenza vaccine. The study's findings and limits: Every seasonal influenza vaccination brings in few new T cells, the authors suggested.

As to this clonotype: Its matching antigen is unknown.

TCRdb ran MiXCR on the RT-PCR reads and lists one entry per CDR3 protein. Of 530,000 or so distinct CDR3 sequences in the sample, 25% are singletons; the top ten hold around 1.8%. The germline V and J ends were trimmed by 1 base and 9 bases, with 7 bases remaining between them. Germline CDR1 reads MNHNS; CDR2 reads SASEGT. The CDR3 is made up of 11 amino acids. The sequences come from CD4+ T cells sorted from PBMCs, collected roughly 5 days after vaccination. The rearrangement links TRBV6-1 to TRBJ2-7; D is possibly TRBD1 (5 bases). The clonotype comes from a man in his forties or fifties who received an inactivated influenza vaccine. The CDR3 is CASSEGQGQYF. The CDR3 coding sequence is TGTGCCAGCAGTGAAGGCCAGGGGCAGTACTTC.